The following is a T cell receptor (beta chain) sequence with its context. Antigen: not known. This record belongs to a study of CD8 T cells in ankylosing spondylitis. Study-level points and caveats: Clones tied to disease were said to be significantly enriched in matched ankylosing spondylitis synovial fluid.

TCRdb reanalysed the 5' RACE reads using MiXCR and keeps one entry per CDR3 protein. In the table there are 230,000 or so distinct CDR3 sequences, about a sixth of which are singletons. Germline values: CDR1 MNHEY, CDR2 SMNVEV (reference sequence). The CDR3 is 15 residues long. With 3 bases clipped from V and 3 bases from J, the junction kept 3 bases outside the gene matches. This TCR was recovered from a male donor with ankylosing spondylitis or in good health (not recorded which). The sample taken for sequencing was blood, either unsorted or a sorted T cell fraction (not recorded which). The rearrangement links TRBV27 to TRBJ1-2; 11 bases line up with TRBD1. The CDR3 loop reads CASSFGQGADYGYTF. CDR3 DNA: TGTGCCAGCAGTTTCGGACAGGGGGCTGACTATGGCTACACCTTC.